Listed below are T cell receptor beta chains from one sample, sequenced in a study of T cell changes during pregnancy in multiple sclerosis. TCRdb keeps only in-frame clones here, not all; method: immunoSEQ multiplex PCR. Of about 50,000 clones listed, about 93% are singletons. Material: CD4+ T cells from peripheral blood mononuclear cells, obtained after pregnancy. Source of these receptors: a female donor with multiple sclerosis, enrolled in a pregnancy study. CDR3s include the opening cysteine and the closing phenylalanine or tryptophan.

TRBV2 CAGAGNLNTEAFF
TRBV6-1 CASSEGRGSAQHF
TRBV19 CASSPSAGRTSGRRETQYF
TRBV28 CASTLGLLNTEAFF
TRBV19 CASSPRTSRFTDTQYF
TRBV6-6 CASSGQGGISYEQYF
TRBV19 CASSPGWGGASNQPQHF
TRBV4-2 CASSRERLAGVGGNEQFF
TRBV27 CASSLELRQGTTGELFF
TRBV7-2 CASSLFRTATNTEAFF
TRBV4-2 CASRGQTLAKNIQYF
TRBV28 CASSPPLQGSMF
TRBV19 CASSILSGGNNQPQHF
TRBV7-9 CASSFNRDGYTF
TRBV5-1 CASSLWASGANVLTF
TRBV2 CASRGGVSYGYTF
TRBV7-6 CASSLETGAVNQPQHF
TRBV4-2 CASSHSTRQGSSTDTQYF
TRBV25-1 CASSEASGRANEQFF
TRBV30 CLGGRLNTEAFF
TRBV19 CASSIGGGTDTQYF
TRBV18 CASSTAGTASGNTIYF
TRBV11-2 CASRQIAGGYEQFF
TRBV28 CASSGPRAGEGGELFF
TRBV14 CASSPGTNYNEQFF
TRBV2 CASSEPVDSRANQPQHF
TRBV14 CASSQAVGELFF
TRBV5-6 CASSPRLARRSTGELFF
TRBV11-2 CASSLGVGGETQYF
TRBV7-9 CASSLGVGLAESSYNEQFF
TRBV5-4 CASSLVSSTDTQYF
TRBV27 CASRTGGNYGYTF
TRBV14 CASSPEVGLPGATNEKLFF
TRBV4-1 CASKGESNTGELFF
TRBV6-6 CASTPDRTNQETQYF
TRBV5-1 CASSWTSVTDTQYF
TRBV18 CASSPTLAGTYEQYF
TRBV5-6 CASSPDRGFATNNEQFF
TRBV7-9 CASTQTVNTEAFF
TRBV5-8 CASSLGLAGSYNEQFF
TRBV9 CASSDYRDGYTF
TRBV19 CASRQGQSNTEAFF
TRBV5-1 CASSLFGAEESNEQFF
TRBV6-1 CASSLTSAEQYF
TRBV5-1 CASSSAGGNGYTF
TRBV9 CASSVGTGQNQPQHF
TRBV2 CASKGQGNTEAFF
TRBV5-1 CASSPGTSGVYEQYF